This paragraph reports one TCR beta chain. The data stem from a study of OX40 agonist ivuxolimab in advanced cancers. Profiling relied on immunoSEQ multiplex PCR, and the TCRdb table lists in-frame clones only, not all of them. The data show tens of thousands of clones, 75% to 90% seen once. CDR1 LNHDA and CDR2 SQIVND come from the germline V gene (reference sequence). With V trimmed by 3 bases and J by 0 bases, 11 bases remained unmatched. The CDR3 is made up of 17 amino acids. Specimen: CD4+ or CD8+ T cells sorted from blood, collected in a trial of the OX40 agonist ivuxolimab. This TCR came from an adult with an advanced solid tumor such as melanoma, head and neck, liver or kidney cancer. This chain joins TRBV19 and TRBJ2-7, with TRBD2 matching over 7 bases. The DNA for the CDR3 is TGTGCCAGTAGTATGGGGAACCCCAGCGGGAACTCCTACGAGCAGTACTTC. This codes for CASSMGNPSGNSYEQYF.